The text below deals with one TCR beta chain. Its antigen is unidentified. This sample is part of a study of T-cell reconstitution after alpha-beta-depleted transplantation in children. General study points: Expanded graft clones numbering several hundred reportedly gave rise to alpha-beta T cells about two months after transplant.

The authors prepared the TCRbeta library with unique molecular identifiers. TCRdb passed the PCR reads through MiXCR, listing each CDR3 protein once. The table lists 610,000 or so distinct CDR3 sequences, roughly 27% of them singletons. Germline lookup yields CDR1 SGHRS and CDR2 YFSETQ. V lost 4 bases, J lost 5 bases, and 6 bases stayed unmatched. The CDR3 is 15 residues long. The chain recombines TRBV5-1 with TRBJ2-2; 9 bases map to TRBD1. Sequences were derived from PBMCs, sampled before TCRalphabeta/CD19-depleted stem cell transplant. The receptor comes from a boy less than two years old with Wiskott-Aldrich syndrome, due to receive a stem cell transplant. The CDR3 sequence is CASSGTTGGTGELFF. As DNA, the CDR3 is TGCGCCAGCAGCGGGACGACAGGGGGAACCGGGGAGCTGTTTTTT.